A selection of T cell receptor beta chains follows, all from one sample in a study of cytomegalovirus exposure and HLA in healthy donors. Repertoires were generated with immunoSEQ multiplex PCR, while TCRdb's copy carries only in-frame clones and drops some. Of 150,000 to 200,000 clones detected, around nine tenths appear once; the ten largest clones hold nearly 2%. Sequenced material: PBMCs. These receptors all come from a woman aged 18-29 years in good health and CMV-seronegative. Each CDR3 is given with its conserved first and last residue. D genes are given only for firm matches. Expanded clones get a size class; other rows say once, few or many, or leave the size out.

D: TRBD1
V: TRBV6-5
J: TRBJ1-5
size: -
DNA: TGTGCCAGCAGCTACAGGGGCGGCAATCAGCCCCAGCATTTT
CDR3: CASSYRGGNQPQHF

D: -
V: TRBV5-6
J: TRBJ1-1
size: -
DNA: TGTGCCAGCAGCTTTACAGGTCCGGGCACTGAAGCTTTCTTT
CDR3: CASSFTGPGTEAFF

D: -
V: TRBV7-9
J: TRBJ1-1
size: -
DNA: TGTTCCAGCAGCTTCAACACAGGGAACGGCAGGACTGAAGCTTTCTTT
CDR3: CSSSFNTGNGRTEAFF

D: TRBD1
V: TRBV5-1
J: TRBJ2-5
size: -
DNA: TGCGCCAGCTCCCCCCCTCTGCGACAGGGTCAAGAGACCCAGTACTTC
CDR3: CASSPPLRQGQETQYF

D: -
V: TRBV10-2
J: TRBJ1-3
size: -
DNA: TGCGCCAGCAGTGAACAGAACTCTGGAAACACCATATATTTT
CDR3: CASSEQNSGNTIYF

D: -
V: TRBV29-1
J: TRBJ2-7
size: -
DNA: TGCAGCGTAGCGGACGTAATCTCCTACGAGCAGTACTTC
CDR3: CSVADVISYEQYF

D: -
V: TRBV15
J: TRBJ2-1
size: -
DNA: TGTGCCACCAGCAGAGTGGAGGAGAAGCAGTTCTTC
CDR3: CATSRVEEKQFF

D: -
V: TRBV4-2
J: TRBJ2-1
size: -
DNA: TGTGCCAGCAGCCAAGAAAGTCAGGCGGGAACGGGGTACAATGAGCAGTTCTTC
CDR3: CASSQESQAGTGYNEQFF

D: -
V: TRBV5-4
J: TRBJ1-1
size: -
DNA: TGTGCCAGCAGCCGTCGCGCCCCTAACACTGAAGCTTTCTTT
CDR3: CASSRRAPNTEAFF

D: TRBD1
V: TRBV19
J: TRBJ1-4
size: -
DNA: TGTGCCAGTAGTGGGACAGGGGGTGAAAAACTGTTTTTT
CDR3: CASSGTGGEKLFF

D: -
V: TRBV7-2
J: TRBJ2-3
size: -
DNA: TGTGCCAGCAGCTTTAGAGGGGGGGGGCGGGGCACAGATACGCAGTATTTT
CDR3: CASSFRGGGRGTDTQYF

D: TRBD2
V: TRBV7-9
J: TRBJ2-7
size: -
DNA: TGTGCCAGCAGCTCCGGTTTGAGCGGGAGGTGGACCTACGAGCAGTACTTC
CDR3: CASSSGLSGRWTYEQYF

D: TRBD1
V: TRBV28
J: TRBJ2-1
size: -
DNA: TGTGCCAGCACCTCCGGGACAGGGGCATACAATGAGCAGTTCTTC
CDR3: CASTSGTGAYNEQFF

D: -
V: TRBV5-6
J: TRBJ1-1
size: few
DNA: TGTGCCAGCAGCTTGGTCCGAGTCCTGAAGAACACTGAAGCTTTCTTT
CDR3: CASSLVRVLKNTEAFF

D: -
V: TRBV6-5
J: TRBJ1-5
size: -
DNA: TGTGCCAGCAGAGAGGGGGGGAACAATCAGCCCCAGCATTTT
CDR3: CASREGGNNQPQHF